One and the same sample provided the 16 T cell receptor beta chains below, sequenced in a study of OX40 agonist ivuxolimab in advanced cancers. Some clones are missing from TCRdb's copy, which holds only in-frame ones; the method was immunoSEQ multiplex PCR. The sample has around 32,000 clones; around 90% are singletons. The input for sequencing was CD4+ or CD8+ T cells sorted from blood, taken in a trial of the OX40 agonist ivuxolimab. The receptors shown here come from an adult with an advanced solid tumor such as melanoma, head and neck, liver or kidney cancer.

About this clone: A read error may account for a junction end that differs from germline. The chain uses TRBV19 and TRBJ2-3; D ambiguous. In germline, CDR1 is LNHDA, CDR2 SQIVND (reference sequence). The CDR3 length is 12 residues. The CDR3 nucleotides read TGTGCCGCCTCTGGGTGGGGTTCCGGATGGGATTTT. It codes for CAASGWGSGWDF.

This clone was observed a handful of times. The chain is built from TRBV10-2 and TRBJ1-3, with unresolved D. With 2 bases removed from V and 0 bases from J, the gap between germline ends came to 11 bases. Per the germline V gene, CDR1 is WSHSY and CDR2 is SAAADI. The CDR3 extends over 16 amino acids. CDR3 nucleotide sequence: TGCGCCAGCAGTGAGGACACCCCGAGCTCTGGAAACACCATATATTTT. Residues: CASSEDTPSSGNTIYF.

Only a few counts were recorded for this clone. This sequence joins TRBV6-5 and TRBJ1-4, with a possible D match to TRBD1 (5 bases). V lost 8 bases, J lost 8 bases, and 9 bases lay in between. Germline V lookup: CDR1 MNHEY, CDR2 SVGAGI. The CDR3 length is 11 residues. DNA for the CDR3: TGTGCCAGCGGTGGGGGGGAAAAACTGTTTTTT. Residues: CASGGGEKLFF.

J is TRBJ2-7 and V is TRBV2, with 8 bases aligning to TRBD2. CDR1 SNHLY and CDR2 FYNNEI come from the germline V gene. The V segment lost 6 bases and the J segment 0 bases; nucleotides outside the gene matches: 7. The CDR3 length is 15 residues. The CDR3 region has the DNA TGTGCCAGCAGCGTGCGCGGGGGGCCCTCCTACGAGCAGTACTTC. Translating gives CASSVRGGPSYEQYF.

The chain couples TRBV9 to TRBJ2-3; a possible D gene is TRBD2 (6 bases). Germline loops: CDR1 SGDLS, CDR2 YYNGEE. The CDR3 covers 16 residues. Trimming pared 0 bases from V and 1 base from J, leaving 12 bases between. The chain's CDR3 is CASSVELASGTDTQYF. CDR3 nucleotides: TGTGCCAGCAGCGTAGAGTTGGCTAGCGGCACAGATACGCAGTATTTT.

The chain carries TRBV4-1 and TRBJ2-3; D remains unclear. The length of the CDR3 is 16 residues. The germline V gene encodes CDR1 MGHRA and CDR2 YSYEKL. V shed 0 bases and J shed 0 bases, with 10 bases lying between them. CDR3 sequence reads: CASSQEYGASTDTQYF. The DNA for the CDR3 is TGCGCCAGCAGCCAAGAGTACGGAGCTAGCACAGATACGCAGTATTTT.

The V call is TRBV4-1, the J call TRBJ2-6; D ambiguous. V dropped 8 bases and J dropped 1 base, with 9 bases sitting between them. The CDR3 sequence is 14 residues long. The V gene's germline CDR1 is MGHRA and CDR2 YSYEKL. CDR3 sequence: CASGQISGANVLTF. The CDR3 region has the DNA TGCGCCAGCGGTCAGATATCTGGGGCCAACGTCCTGACTTTC.

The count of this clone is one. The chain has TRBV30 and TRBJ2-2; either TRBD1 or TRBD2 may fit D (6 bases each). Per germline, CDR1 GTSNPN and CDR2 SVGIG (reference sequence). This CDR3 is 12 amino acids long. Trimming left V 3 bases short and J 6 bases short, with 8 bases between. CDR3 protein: CAWRGGAGELFF. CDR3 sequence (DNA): TGTGCCTGGAGGGGGGGCGCCGGGGAGCTGTTTTTT.

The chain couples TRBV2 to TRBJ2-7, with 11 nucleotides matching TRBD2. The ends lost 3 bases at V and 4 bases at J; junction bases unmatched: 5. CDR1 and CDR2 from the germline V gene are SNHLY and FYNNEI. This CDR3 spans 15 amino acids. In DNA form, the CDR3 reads TGTGCCAGCAGTGATTTCTTAGCGGGGGGGTACGAGCAGTACTTC. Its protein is CASSDFLAGGYEQYF.

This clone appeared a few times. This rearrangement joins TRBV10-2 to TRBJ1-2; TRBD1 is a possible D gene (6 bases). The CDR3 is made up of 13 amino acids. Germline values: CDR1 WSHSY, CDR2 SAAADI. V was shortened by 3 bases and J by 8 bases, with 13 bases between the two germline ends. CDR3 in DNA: TGCGCCAGCAGTGAAGGGGGAACGAAGGGCTACACCTTC. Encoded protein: CASSEGGTKGYTF.

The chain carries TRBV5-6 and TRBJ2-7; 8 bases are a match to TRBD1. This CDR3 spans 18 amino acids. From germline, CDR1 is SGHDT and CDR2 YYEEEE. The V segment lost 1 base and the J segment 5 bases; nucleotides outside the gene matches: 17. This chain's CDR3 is CASSLSMGSRGRADEQYF. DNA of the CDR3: TGTGCCAGCAGCTTGTCTATGGGATCCAGGGGGCGCGCCGACGAGCAGTACTTC.

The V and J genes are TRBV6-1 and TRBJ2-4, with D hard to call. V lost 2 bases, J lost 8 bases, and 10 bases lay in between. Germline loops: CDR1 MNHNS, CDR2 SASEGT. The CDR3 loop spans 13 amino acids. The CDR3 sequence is CASSEQDGDIQYF. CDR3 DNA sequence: TGTGCCAGCAGTGAACAGGATGGTGACATTCAGTACTTC.

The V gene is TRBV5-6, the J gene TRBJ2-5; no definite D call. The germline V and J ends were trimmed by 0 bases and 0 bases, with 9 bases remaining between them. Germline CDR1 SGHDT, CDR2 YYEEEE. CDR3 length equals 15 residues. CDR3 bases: TGTGCCAGCAGCTTGGTGGGTCAGTACCAAGAGACCCAGTACTTC. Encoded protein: CASSLVGQYQETQYF.

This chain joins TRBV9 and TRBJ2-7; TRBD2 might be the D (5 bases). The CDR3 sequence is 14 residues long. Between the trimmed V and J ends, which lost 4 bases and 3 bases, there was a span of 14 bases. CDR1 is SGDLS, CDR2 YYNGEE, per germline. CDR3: CASSPRLRGYEQYF. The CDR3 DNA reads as TGTGCCAGCAGCCCCCGACTACGGGGCTACGAGCAGTACTTC.

CDR3 protein: CASSTGSPPPTYEQYF. Here the CDR3 DNA reads TGTGCCAGCAGTACTGGATCCCCACCGCCAACCTACGAGCAGTACTTC. V and J are TRBV6-7 and TRBJ2-7; D ambiguous. TRBV6-7 is classed as an ORF, of uncertain function. With 5 bases removed from V and 2 bases from J, the gap between germline ends came to 19 bases. This CDR3 spans 16 amino acids.

Here the CDR3 DNA reads TGTGCCAGCATGTCAACGAGCAATCAGCCCCAGCATTTT. Amino acid sequence: CASMSTSNQPQHF. The V call is TRBV2, the J call TRBJ1-5; no firm D call. CDR3 size: 13 residues. V dropped 7 bases and J dropped 1 base, with 8 bases sitting between them. Germline V gene lookup returns CDR1 SNHLY and CDR2 FYNNEI.